A single sample gave rise to the 23 T cell receptor beta chains below, sequenced in a study of T cells in Graves' hyperthyroidism and ophthalmopathy. TCR beta CDR3 region amplification was performed from RNA transcripts. First-round RT-PCR with HTBI primers amplified the TCR CDR3 region. TCRdb processed the multiplex PCR reads anew with MiXCR; each CDR3 protein has one entry. This table has 50,000 to 60,000 distinct CDR3 sequences, approximately 48% appearing once. Sequenced input: blood. These receptor sequences come from a woman aged 45 to 65 with Graves' ophthalmopathy.

The chain joins TRBV24-1 to TRBJ2-5; weak D call: TRBD1 (5 bases). CDR3 length: 12 amino acids. CDR1 and CDR2 (germline): KGHDR, SFDVKD. Between the trimmed V and J ends, which lost 4 bases and 4 bases, there was a span of 6 bases. CDR3 sequence reads: CATSDRVETQYF. The CDR3, as DNA: TGTGCCACCAGTGACAGGGTAGAGACCCAGTACTTC.

This clonotype was detected many times. V and J are TRBV14 and TRBJ2-7; 7 bases agree with TRBD2. Germline CDR1 SGHDN, CDR2 FVKESK. The CDR3 length is 15 residues. V dropped 0 bases and J dropped 3; count of bases not matched to a gene: 5. CDR3 loop: CASSQEREADYEQYF. CDR3 coding DNA: TGTGCCAGCAGCCAAGAACGGGAGGCCGACTACGAGCAGTACTTC.

This clonotype was observed at least ten times. The V and J genes are TRBV7-3 and TRBJ2-3; perhaps TRBD1 as D (5 bases). Germline loops: CDR1 SGHTA, CDR2 FQGTGA. Trimming stripped 5 bases from V and 4 bases from J, with 10 bases between. CDR3 length: 13 amino acids. The CDR3 region has the DNA TGTGCCAGCAGCACCGCAGGGCCAGATACGCAGTATTTT. Protein product: CASSTAGPDTQYF. Drawing the rest from reference TRBV7-3 and TRBJ2-3, the complete variable domain is GAGVSQTPSNKVTEKGKYVELRCDPISGHTALYWYRQSLGQGPEFLIYFQGTGAADDSGLPNDRFFAVRPEGSVSTLKIQRTERGDSAVYLCASSTAGPDTQYFGPGTRLTVL.

The sample holds a few counts of this clonotype. The rearrangement links TRBV10-3 to TRBJ2-7; D remains ambiguous. Germline CDR1 reads ENHRY; CDR2 reads SYGVKD. CDR3 length: 10 amino acids. Trimming removed 6 bases from V and 2 bases from J, with 2 bases in between. CDR3 loop: CAIRAYEQYF. Here the CDR3 DNA reads TGTGCCATCAGAGCCTACGAGCAGTACTTC.

V usage is TRBV24-1 and J usage is TRBJ2-1; 8 bases align to TRBD1. Germline CDR1 and CDR2: KGHDR and SFDVKD. There are 16 residues in the CDR3. V gave up 6 bases and J gave up 0 bases; unmatched junction bases: 6. The CDR3 here is CATSHRDRSSYNEQFF. The DNA of the CDR3 is TGTGCCACCAGTCACCGGGACAGGAGCTCCTACAATGAGCAGTTCTTC.

J is TRBJ2-3 and V is TRBV7-2; 11 bases are a match to TRBD2. The trim removed 5 bases at V and 6 bases at J, leaving 7 bases unmatched. Germline V gene sequence: CDR1 SGHTA, CDR2 FQGNSA. The CDR3 spans 15 residues. The CDR3 protein is CASSQASGGWDTQYF. The CDR3 coding sequence is TGTGCCAGCAGCCAAGCTAGCGGGGGGTGGGATACGCAGTATTTT.

In regard to this clonotype: The limits of the CDR3 on the DNA are not certain, so only TCRdb's listed CDR3 is given. The J gene is TRBJ2-5, the V gene TRBV10-3; the table's D call TRBD1 went unverified against the DNA. CDR1 ENHRY and CDR2 SYGVKD come from the germline V gene. Ends included, the CDR3 has 22 residues. CDR3: CAITHTTGGDYGYTFGSGTQYF.

A remark on this clonotype: The conserved phenylalanine or tryptophan normally closing the CDR3 is absent here, so this likely arose from a read error. The chain combines TRBV30 with TRBJ2-1, with D maybe TRBD1 (6 bases). Germline loops: CDR1 GTSNPN, CDR2 SVGIG (reference sequence). The length of the CDR3 is 13 residues. Trimming took off 3 bases at V and 4 bases at J, with 10 bases between the two ends. CDR3 amino acids: CAWSSGAYNEQFV. CDR3 nucleotide sequence: TGTGCCTGGAGCTCAGGGGCGTACAATGAGCAGTTCGTC.

The V and J genes are TRBV7-9 and TRBJ1-5, with 8 bases fitting TRBD1. Trimming removed 5 bases from V and 1 base from J; junction bases left unmatched: 4. This CDR3 region has 15 residues. Germline values: CDR1 SEHNR, CDR2 FQNEAQ (reference sequence). The CDR3 here is CASSTDRGSNQPQHF. DNA of the CDR3: TGTGCCAGCAGCACCGACAGGGGAAGCAATCAGCCCCAGCATTTT.

This clonotype showed up many times. The chain joins TRBV12-3 or TRBV12-4 to TRBJ2-7; D possibly matches TRBD1 or TRBD2 (5 bases each). V was trimmed by 6 bases and J by 2 bases, leaving 14 bases between them. The CDR3 has 14 residues. The CDR3 reads CASRGTGKTYEQYF. The CDR3 bases are TGTGCCAGCAGAGGGACGGGAAAGACCTACGAGCAGTACTTC.

To note about this clonotype: The CDR3 ends on some other residue instead of the conserved phenylalanine or tryptophan, so this is likely a read error. The chain uses TRBV24-1 and TRBJ2-3; D uncertain. CDR1 and CDR2 (germline): KGHDR, SFDVKD. The CDR3 runs 14 residues. The V end was cut by 6 bases, the J end by 2 bases, with 11 bases between. The CDR3 region has the DNA TGTGCCACCAGTTTGAACCCCACCACAGATACGCAGTATCTT. This encodes CATSLNPTTDTQYL.

This clonotype was detected only once. The J gene is TRBJ2-1, the V gene TRBV20-1; TRBD1 aligns across 8 bases. The CDR3 spans 12 residues. Germline CDR1 DFQATT, CDR2 SNEGSKA (reference sequence). The ends lost 6 bases at V and 14 bases at J; junction bases unmatched: 12. DNA of the CDR3: TGCAGTGCCCGGAGAGGCAGGGGGCTTGAGTTCTTC. This sequence encodes CSARRGRGLEFF.

J is TRBJ2-5 and V is TRBV20-1; TRBD2 aligns across 7 bases. The CDR3 is made up of 13 amino acids. Germline CDR1 DFQATT, CDR2 SNEGSKA (reference sequence). The J segment lost 4 bases and the V segment lost 1 base, leaving 3 bases of the junction unmatched. This CDR3 reads CSARVGGGETQYF. CDR3 coding DNA: TGCAGTGCTAGAGTTGGCGGGGGAGAGACCCAGTACTTC.

This clonotype was counted ten times or more. The chain employs TRBV7-8 and TRBJ1-1, with 7 bases that match TRBD1. J gave up 1 base and V 5 bases, and 4 bases lay outside the gene matches. The CDR3 is made up of 14 amino acids. Germline CDR1 and CDR2: SGHVS and FQNEAQ. As DNA, the CDR3 is TGTGCCAGCAGCGCCAACAGGGGGAACACTGAAGCTTTCTTT. Encoded protein: CASSANRGNTEAFF.

This clonotype was counted a single time. One end of the junction is discordant with germline, which a read error may explain. The rearrangement links TRBV2 to TRBJ2-7, with 14 bases aligning to TRBD2. The CDR3 is 13 amino acids. CDR1 and CDR2 (germline): SNHLY, FYNNEI. CDR3 nucleotide sequence: TGTGCCAGCAGGGGACTAGCGGGGGCCGGGGCTTCCTTC. This codes for CASRGLAGAGASF.

This clonotype appeared many times. The chain employs TRBV19 and TRBJ2-1; 9 positions match TRBD2. The V and J ends lost 7 bases and 5 bases, in that order; junction bases with no gene match: 12. The CDR3 contains 16 residues. CDR1 is LNHDA and CDR2 is SQIVND in the germline V gene (reference sequence). The CDR3: CASTTTRSGSHNEQFF. The CDR3 nucleotides read TGTGCCAGTACCACCACACGTAGCGGGAGTCACAATGAGCAGTTCTTC.

In its sample, this clonotype was seen many times. V and J are TRBV20-1 and TRBJ1-5, with D maybe TRBD1 (5 bases). V lost 7 bases to trimming and J lost 7 bases, with 14 bases between them. CDR1 is DFQATT and CDR2 is SNEGSKA in the germline V gene (reference sequence). This CDR3 has 12 amino acids. The CDR3 loop reads CSVGQGGQPQHF. The DNA of the CDR3 is TGCAGTGTGGGGCAGGGAGGACAGCCCCAGCATTTT.

This clonotype was observed many times. A much larger clone sits a single nucleotide away, making a read error possible. V gene TRBV6-5 combines with J gene TRBJ2-7, with a weak D call TRBD1 (6 bases). Germline-derived CDR1 and CDR2 are MNHEY and SVGAGI. The CDR3 contains 13 residues. CDR3 sequence: CTSRPSQGYEQYF. Written as DNA, the CDR3 is TGTACCAGCAGACCTTCACAGGGCTACGAGCAGTACTTC.

Of note for this clonotype: A read error may produce the germline difference seen at one junction end. The rearrangement links TRBV20-1 to TRBJ2-7; D not resolved. The CDR3 loop spans 9 amino acids. Germline V lookup: CDR1 DFQATT, CDR2 SNEGSKA (reference sequence). The CDR3 region is CSAKAKQYF. CDR3 DNA sequence: TGCAGCGCTAAAGCGAAGCAGTACTTC.

As to this clonotype: It may be a read error: a sequence one base away is much more abundant. The rearrangement links TRBV7-9 to TRBJ1-2; TRBD1 might be the D (5 bases). Germline values: CDR1 SEHNR, CDR2 FQNEAQ (reference sequence). The CDR3 loop spans 13 amino acids. V was cut by 6 bases and J by 0 bases, with 8 bases left in between. CDR3 bases: TGTGCCAGCAGTTTGGGACCTAACTATGGCTACACCTTC. Translating it yields CASSLGPNYGYTF.

The chain couples TRBV5-1 to TRBJ2-3; D unclear. CDR1 is SGHRS and CDR2 is YFSETQ in the germline V gene. This CDR3 is built from 15 residues. V was pared by 0 bases and J by 0 bases, with 8 bases between. The CDR3 DNA follows: TGCGCCAGCAGCTTGGCCATACTCAGCACAGATACGCAGTATTTT. It specifies CASSLAILSTDTQYF. Drawing the rest from reference TRBV5-1 and TRBJ2-3, the complete variable domain is KAGVTQTPRYLIKTRGQQVTLSCSPISGHRSVSWYQQTPGQGLQFLFEYFSETQRNKGNFPGRFSGRQFSNSRSEMNVSTLELGDSALYLCASSLAILSTDTQYFGPGTRLTVL.

This clonotype was recorded at least ten times. The chain has TRBV12-3 or TRBV12-4 and TRBJ2-5; 9 nucleotides match TRBD1. CDR3 length equals 14 residues. The V gene end was trimmed by 8 bases and the J gene end by 1 base; junction bases not matched to a gene: 5. The CDR3 loop is CASCWTGAQETQYF. CDR3 in DNA: TGTGCCAGCTGTTGGACAGGGGCCCAAGAGACCCAGTACTTC.

This sequence joins TRBV20-1 and TRBJ2-3, with D maybe TRBD2 (7 bases). This CDR3 is built from 14 residues. Germline CDR1 is DFQATT and CDR2 is SNEGSKA (reference sequence). V was shortened by 4 bases and J by 5 bases, with 16 bases between the two germline ends. The DNA for the CDR3 is TGCAGTGCTACAAACGGGGGGCCGAAAGATACGCAGTATTTT. Translated, it gives CSATNGGPKDTQYF.